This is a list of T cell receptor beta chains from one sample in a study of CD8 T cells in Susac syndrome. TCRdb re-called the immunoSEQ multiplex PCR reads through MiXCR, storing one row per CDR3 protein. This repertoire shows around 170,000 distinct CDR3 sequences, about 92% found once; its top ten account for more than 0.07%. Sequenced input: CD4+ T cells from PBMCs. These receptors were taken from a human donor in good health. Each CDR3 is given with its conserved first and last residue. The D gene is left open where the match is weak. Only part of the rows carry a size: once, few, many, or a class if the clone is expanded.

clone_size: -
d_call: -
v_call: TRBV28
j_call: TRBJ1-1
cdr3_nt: TGTGCCAGCCAGACCTCGACTAGCACTGAAGCTTTCTTT
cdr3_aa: CASQTSTSTEAFF

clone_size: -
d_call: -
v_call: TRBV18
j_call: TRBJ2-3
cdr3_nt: TGTGCCAGCTCACCACCCCCGAACACAGATACGCAGTATTTT
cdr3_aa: CASSPPPNTDTQYF

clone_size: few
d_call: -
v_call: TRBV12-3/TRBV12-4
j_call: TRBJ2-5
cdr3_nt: TGTGCCAGCTTCGAGGTAGCCCCTCTGGAGGGGGAGACCCAGTACTTC
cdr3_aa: CASFEVAPLEGETQYF

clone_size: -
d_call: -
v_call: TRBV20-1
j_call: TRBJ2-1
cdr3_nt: TGCAGTGCTGCTGGGGGACAAGGAAACAATGAGCAGTTCTTC
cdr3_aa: CSAAGGQGNNEQFF

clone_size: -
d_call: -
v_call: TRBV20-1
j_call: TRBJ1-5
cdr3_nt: TGCAGTGCTAGAGATCCCCACACCGGTTCCAATCAGCCCCAGCATTTT
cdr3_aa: CSARDPHTGSNQPQHF

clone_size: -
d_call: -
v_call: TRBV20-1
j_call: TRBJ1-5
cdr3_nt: TGCAGTGCTAGCCGAATAAAAAGGGGAACAGCTCTTAATCAGCCCCAGCATTTT
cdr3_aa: CSASRIKRGTALNQPQHF

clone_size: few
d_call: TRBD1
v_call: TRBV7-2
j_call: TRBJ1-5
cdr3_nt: TGTGCCAGCAGCTCCAGGGGGGATCAGCCCCAGCATTTT
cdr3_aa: CASSSRGDQPQHF

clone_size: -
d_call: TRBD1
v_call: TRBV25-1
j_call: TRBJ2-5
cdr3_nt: TGTGCCAGCAGTCGTCAGGGGGCGCAGGAGACCCAGTACTTC
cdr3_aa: CASSRQGAQETQYF

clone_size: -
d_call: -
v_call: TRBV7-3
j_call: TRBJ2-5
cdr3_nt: TGTGCCAGCAGCTCCCTAGGACATAAGGGAGAGACCCAGTACTTC
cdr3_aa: CASSSLGHKGETQYF

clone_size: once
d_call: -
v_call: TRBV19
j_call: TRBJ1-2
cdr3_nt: TGTGCCAGTAGTATTGGAGACCGGGACTATGGCTACACCTTC
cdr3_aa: CASSIGDRDYGYTF

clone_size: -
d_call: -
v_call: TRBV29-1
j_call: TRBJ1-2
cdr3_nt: TGCAGCGTCTCGTACAGGGTTTCGGGGGATGGCTACACCTTC
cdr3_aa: CSVSYRVSGDGYTF

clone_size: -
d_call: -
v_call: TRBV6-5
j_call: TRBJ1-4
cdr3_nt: TGTGCCAGCAGTTTCCGGCGGGCTAATGAAAAACTGTTTTTT
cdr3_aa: CASSFRRANEKLFF

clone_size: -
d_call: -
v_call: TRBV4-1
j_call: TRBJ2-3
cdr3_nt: TGCGCCAGCAGCCAGGGACTGATCACAGATACGCAGTATTTT
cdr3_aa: CASSQGLITDTQYF

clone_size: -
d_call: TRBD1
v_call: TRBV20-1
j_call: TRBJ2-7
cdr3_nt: TGCAGTGCTAGAGATCCGGGACAGGGGGCTGGCAGCGAGCAGTACTTC
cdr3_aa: CSARDPGQGAGSEQYF

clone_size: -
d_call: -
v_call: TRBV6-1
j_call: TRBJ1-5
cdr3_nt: TGTGCCAGCACCCGGCAGTTTAATCAGCCCCAGCATTTT
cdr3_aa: CASTRQFNQPQHF

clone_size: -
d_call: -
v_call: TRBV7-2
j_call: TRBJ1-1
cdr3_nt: TGTGCCAGCAGCTTATTTCCGGGGGAAACTGAAGCTTTCTTT
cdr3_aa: CASSLFPGETEAFF

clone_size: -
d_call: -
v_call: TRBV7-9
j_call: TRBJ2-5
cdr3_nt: TGTGCCAGCAGCTTAGATTCCGGGGGAGGCCAAGAGACCCAGTACTTC
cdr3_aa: CASSLDSGGGQETQYF

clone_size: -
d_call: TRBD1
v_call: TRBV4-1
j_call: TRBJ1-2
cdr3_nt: TGCGCCAGCAGCCTTCCAGGGGGGGCCAGCTATGGCTACACCTTC
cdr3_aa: CASSLPGGASYGYTF

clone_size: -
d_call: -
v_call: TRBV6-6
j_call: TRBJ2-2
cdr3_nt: TGTGCCAGCAGCCCTAGATCTCCCGGGGAGCTGTTTTTT
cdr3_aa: CASSPRSPGELFF

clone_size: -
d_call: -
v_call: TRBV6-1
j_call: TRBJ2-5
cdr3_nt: TGTGCCAGCAGCCTAGATGCGAGAGGAAACCAAGAGACCCAGTACTTC
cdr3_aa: CASSLDARGNQETQYF

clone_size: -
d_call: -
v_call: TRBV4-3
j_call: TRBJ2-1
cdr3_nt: TGCGCCAGCAGCCAATTTGAGCACATAGGGGAGCAGTTCTTC
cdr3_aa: CASSQFEHIGEQFF

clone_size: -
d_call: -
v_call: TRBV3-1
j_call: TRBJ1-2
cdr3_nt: TGTGCCAGCAGCCAAGAAAACAGGCCGGGCGGCTACACCTTC
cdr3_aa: CASSQENRPGGYTF

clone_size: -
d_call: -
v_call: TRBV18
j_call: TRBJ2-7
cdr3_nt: TGTGCCAGCTCACGAACACCGTCCGAGCAGTACTTC
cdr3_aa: CASSRTPSEQYF

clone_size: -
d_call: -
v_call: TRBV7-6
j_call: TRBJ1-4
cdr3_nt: TGTGCCAGCAGCTCCCATAACACCGAAAAACTGTTTTTT
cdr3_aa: CASSSHNTEKLFF

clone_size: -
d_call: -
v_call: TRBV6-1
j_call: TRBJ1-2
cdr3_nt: TGTGCCAGCAGTGACCCGACAGTGTTGCCCGGCTACACCTTC
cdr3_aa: CASSDPTVLPGYTF